This TCR beta chain was observed in a study of cytotoxic CD8 clonotypes in ibrutinib-treated CLL (dated by TCRdb to about 2021). For the study in its entirety: The cohort had around twelve relapsed/refractory and 15 treatment-naive patients; fewer than 18 were IGHV unmutated. Response samples were taken after a median of approximately a year on treatment, ranging from about 6 to 40 months. Longitudinal samples were obtainable from about 30% of the roughly 86 participants in the trial. Responses were partial in around 25 patients and complete in 2; after median around 65 months follow-up, some 14 stayed in remission and 12 progressed. Every remission and progressive disease sample was obtained while ibrutinib was still being received by the patients. An average of 255,043 productive templates and around 100,000 productive rearrangements was obtained per sample. Cryopreserved peripheral blood mononuclear cells were obtained prior to treatment, at the time of response, and at either disease progression or sustained remission.

With respect to this clone: Its antigen is not yet known. Base-call qualities are not available, and no considerably larger clone is one nucleotide away.

Each clonotype received, on average, around 9.6x coverage in deep resolution sequencing performed on a MiSeq, where the target depth lay between 1 in 1 million and 1 in 200,000 T cells. The immunoSEQ hsTCRB Kit was used to generate the TCR beta libraries. Under the source paper's analysis protocol: Data were analyzed with ImmunoSEQ Data Assistant and ImmunoSEQ Analyzer, with V, D and J genes assigned per IMGT definitions. Clonality, with values ranging from 0 to 1, was calculated as one minus the normalized Shannon entropy of productive rearrangement frequencies. Only overrepresented clonotypes making up at least 0.05% of the repertoire of each patient were included in the public clonotype analysis. Some 12 age-matched healthy donor repertoires from immuneACCESS served as clonality controls. TCRdb's version of the immuneACCESS table is confined to in-frame rearrangements and falls short of the full clone set. An unresolved V gene accounts for under half of the shortfall where checked; the remainder is of unknown origin. V and J calls plus clone size are reproduced from that table; the DNA served to infer D and trimming. Counted in this sample were roughly 150,000 clones; approximately 91% of them appeared once. The ten largest clones add up to roughly 3% of the sample.

The study at large found these results: Sampling times were not matched between sustained-remission and progressing patients, and lymph node repertoires were not studied. Clonality increased at ibrutinib response, stayed stable in sustained remission, and fell back toward baseline at progression. Public clonotypes were found to be uncommon and were observed to contract or remain stable during treatment; the increase in clonality was shown to reflect expansion of private clonotypes at ibrutinib response. Baseline clonality exceeded that of age-matched healthy donors and correlated strongly with circulating CD8+ T-cell counts.

The intended sense of this specimen's time point label: progressive disease on ibrutinib. For TCR beta library preparation, about 2.2 micrograms of genomic DNA were extracted from the cryopreserved PBMCs. Longitudinal blood samples from CLL patients receiving ibrutinib monotherapy were subjected to high-throughput TCR beta sequencing. The patients took part in an open-label, single-center phase 2 trial of ibrutinib monotherapy. CDR1 is given as LGHNT and CDR2 as FRNRAP, both from the germline V gene. V is pruned by 2 bases and J by 9 bases, leaving 7 bases of the junction without a gene match. Its CDR3 holds 15 amino acids, cysteine through phenylalanine. The DNA shown is the 45-base CDR3, in frame from base 1.

The chain couples TRBV12-5 to TRBJ2-2; 9 nucleotides in the junction match TRBD1. The sequencing here drew on PBMCs, taken at disease progression, from a patient treated with ibrutinib. The receptor's source is a human donor with chronic lymphocytic leukemia. The nucleotide sequence reads as follows: TGTGCTAGTGGTTTGTACCGGACAGGGGTCCGGGAGCTGTTTTTT. Its amino acids are CASGLYRTGVRELFF.